This T cell receptor (beta chain) emerged from a study of blood T cell repertoires in COVID-19. This clone was picked up one time. Profiling relied on immunoSEQ multiplex PCR, and the TCRdb table lists in-frame clones only, not all of them. The data show about 370,000 clones, over 75% seen once. Germline values: CDR1 SGHNT, CDR2 YYREEE (reference sequence). The CDR3 loop spans 14 amino acids. V trimming: 4 bases; J trimming: 2 bases; junction bases outside the gene matches: 3. Source material: PBMCs or T cells enriched from blood (not recorded which). The sequence was obtained from a man between 18 and 29 years old who had recovered from COVID-19. This sequence joins TRBV5-4 and TRBJ1-2; 9 nucleotides line up with TRBD1. The CDR3 DNA follows: TGTGCCAGCAGCCCCGGGACAGGGAACTATGGCTACACCTTC. Encoded protein: CASSPGTGNYGYTF.